This T cell receptor (beta chain) was recorded in a study of CD8 T cells in Susac syndrome. cDNA came from about 0.5 to 1 ug RNA primed by random hexamers. Across 54 Vbeta and 13 Jbeta, immunoSEQ multiplex PCR amplified TCR beta CDR3. Using its own MiXCR run on the immunoSEQ multiplex PCR reads, TCRdb lists one record per CDR3 protein. Found here are about 160,000 distinct CDR3 sequences, under 95% of them singletons; the top ten hold 0.08%. V lost 6 bases, J lost 2 bases, and 14 bases lay in between. The CDR3 consists of 14 residues. The germline gives CDR1 MNHEY, CDR2 SVGEGT. Controls comprised healthy donors matched for age and sex. TEMRA cells were FACS-enriched, with CD8+ and CD4+ T cells isolated negatively.

The V and J genes are TRBV6-2 or TRBV6-3 and TRBJ2-7, with D hard to call. This clonotype was sampled from a human donor in good health. Sequenced sample: CD4+ T cells from PBMCs. Here the CDR3 DNA reads TGTGCCAGCAGCACAGTAATGTTTCCCTACGAGCAGTACTTC. Its translation: CASSTVMFPYEQYF.